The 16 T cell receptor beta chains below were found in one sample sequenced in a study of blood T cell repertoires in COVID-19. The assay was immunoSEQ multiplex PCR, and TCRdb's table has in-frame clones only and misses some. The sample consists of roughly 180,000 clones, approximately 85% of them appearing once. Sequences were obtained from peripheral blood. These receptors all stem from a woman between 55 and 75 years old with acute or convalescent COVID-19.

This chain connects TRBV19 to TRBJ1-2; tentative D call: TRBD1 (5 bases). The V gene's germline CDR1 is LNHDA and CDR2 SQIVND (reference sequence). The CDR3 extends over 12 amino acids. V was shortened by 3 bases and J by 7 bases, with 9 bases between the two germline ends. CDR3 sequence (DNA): TGTGCCAGTAGTATCCAGGGATTTGGCTACACCTTC. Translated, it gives CASSIQGFGYTF. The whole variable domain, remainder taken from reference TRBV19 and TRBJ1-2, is DGGITQSPKYLFRKEGQNVTLSCEQNLNHDAMYWYRQDPGQGLRLIYYSQIVNDFQKGDIAEGYSVSREKKESFPLTVTSAQKNPTAFYLCASSIQGFGYTFGSGTRLTVV.

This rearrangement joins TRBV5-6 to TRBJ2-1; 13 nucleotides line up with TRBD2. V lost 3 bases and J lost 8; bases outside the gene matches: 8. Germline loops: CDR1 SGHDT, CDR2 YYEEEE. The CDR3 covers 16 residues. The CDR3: CASSYTTSGRTYEQFF. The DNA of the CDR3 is TGTGCCAGCAGCTACACGACTAGCGGGAGGACGTATGAGCAGTTCTTC.

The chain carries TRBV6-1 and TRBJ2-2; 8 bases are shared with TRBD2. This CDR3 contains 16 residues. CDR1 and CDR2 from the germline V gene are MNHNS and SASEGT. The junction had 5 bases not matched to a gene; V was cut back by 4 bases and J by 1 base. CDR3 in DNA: TGTGCCAGCAGTGTAAGGGGACTAGTGAACACCGGGGAGCTGTTTTTT. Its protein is CASSVRGLVNTGELFF.

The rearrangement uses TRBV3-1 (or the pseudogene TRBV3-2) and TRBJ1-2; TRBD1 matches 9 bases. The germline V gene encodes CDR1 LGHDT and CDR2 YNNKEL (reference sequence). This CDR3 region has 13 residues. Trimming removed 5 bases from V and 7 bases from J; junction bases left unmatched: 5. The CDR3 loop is CASSWDRVSGYTF. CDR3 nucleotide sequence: TGTGCCAGCAGCTGGGACAGGGTGAGTGGCTACACCTTC.

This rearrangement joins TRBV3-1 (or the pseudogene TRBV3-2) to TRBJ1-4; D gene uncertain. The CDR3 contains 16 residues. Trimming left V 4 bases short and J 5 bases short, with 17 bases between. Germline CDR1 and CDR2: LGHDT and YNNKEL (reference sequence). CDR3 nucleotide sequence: TGTGCCAGCAGCCGCGTCGGAGGCAGCCAAAATGAAAAACTGTTTTTT. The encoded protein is CASSRVGGSQNEKLFF.

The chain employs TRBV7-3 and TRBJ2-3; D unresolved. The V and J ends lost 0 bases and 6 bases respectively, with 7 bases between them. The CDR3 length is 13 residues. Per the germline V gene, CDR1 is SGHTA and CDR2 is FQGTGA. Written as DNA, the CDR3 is TGTGCCAGCAGCTTAACGTGGCGGGATACGCAGTATTTT. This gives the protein CASSLTWRDTQYF.

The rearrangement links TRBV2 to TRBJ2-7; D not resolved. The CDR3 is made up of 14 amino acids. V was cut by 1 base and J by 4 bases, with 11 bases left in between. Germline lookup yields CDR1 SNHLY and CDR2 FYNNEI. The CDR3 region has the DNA TGTGCCAGCAGTGAAGGGGCCCACTGGTACGAGCAGTACTTC. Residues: CASSEGAHWYEQYF. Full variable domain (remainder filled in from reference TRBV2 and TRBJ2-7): EPEVTQTPSHQVTQMGQEVILRCVPISNHLYFYWYRQILGQKVEFLVSFYNNEISEKSEIFDDQFSVERPDGSNFTLKIRSTKLEDSAMYFCASSEGAHWYEQYFGPGTRLTVT.

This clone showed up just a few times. The CDR3 DNA follows: TGTGCCAGCAGCCATAATCCTTCAGCGGGAGGCCACAATGAGCAGTTCTTC. Residues: CASSHNPSAGGHNEQFF. The genes are TRBV4-2 and TRBJ2-1; 9 nucleotides align to TRBD2. Germline V gene lookup returns CDR1 LGHNA and CDR2 YNFKEQ. With 3 bases clipped from V and 5 bases from J, the junction kept 11 bases outside the gene matches. The CDR3 extends over 17 amino acids.

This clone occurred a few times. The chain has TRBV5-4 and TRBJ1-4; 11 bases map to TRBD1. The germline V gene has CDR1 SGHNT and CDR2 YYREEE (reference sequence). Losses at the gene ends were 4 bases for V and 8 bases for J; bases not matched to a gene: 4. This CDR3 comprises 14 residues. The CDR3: CASSRTGGGEKLFF. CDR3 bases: TGTGCCAGCAGCCGGACAGGGGGCGGCGAAAAACTGTTTTTT.

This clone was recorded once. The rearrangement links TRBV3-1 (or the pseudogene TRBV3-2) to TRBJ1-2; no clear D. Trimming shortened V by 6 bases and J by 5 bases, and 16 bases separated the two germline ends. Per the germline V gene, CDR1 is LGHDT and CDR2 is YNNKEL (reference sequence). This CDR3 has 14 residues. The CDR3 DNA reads TGTGCCAGCAGTCAACGTGTGCAAGCGTATGGCTACACCTTC. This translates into CASSQRVQAYGYTF.

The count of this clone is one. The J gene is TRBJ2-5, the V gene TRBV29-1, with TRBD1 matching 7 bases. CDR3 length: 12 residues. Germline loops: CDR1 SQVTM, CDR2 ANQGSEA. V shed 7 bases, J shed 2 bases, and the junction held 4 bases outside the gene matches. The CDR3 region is CSAGTAQETQYF. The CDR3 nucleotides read TGCAGCGCCGGGACAGCTCAAGAGACCCAGTACTTC.

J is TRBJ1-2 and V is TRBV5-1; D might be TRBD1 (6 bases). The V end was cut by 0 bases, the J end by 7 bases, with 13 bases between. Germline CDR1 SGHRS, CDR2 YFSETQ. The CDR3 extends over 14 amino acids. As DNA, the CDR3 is TGCGCCAGCAGCTTGGCCGGGCAGGGGCTTGGCTACACCTTC. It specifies CASSLAGQGLGYTF.

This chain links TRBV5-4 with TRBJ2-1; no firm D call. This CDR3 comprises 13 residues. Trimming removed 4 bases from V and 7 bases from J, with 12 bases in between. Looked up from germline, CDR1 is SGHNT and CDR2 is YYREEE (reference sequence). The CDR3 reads CASSPARGNEQFF. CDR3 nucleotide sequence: TGTGCCAGCAGCCCCGCAAGAGGTAATGAGCAGTTCTTC.

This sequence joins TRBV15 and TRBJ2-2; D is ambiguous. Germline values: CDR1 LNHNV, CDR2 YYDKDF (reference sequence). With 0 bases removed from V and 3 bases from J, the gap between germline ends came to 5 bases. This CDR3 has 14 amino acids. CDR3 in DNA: TGTGCCACCAGCAGAGAGCGGCACACCGGGGAGCTGTTTTTT. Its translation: CATSRERHTGELFF.

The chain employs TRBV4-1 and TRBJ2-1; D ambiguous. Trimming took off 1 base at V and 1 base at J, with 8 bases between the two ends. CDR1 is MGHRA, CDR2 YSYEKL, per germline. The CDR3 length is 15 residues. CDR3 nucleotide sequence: TGCGCCAGCAGCCAAGTGCCGAGATCCTACAATGAGCAGTTCTTC. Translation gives CASSQVPRSYNEQFF.

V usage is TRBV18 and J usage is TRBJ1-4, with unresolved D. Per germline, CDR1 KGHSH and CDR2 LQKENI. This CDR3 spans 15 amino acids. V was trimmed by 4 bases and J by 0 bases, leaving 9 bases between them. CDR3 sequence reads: CASSLTITTNEKLFF. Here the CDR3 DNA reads TGTGCCAGCTCACTTACAATCACAACTAATGAAAAACTGTTTTTT.